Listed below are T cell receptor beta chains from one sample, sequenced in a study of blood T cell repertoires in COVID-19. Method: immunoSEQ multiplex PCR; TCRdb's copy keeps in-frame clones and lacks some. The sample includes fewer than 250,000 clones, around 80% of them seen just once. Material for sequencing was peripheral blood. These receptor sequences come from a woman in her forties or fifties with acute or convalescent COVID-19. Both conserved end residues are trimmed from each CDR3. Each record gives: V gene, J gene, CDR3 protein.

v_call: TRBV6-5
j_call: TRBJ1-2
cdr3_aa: ASSPGRHYGYT

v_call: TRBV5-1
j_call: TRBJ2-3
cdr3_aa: ASSLGLIGSSTDTQY

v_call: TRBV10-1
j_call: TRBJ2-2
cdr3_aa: ASSPNMRGRIVGELF

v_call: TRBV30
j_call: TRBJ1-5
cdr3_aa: AWSSQGARQPQH

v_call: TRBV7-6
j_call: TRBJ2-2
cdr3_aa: ASRSGWANTGELF

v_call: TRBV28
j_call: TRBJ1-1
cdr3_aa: ASSVNIGQGPEAF

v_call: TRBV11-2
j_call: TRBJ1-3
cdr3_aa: ASSFSSRGGNTIY

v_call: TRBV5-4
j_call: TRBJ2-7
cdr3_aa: ASSPQGGQGRYEQY

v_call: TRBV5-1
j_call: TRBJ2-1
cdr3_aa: ASSVTDGTSGGFFPTQPNEQF

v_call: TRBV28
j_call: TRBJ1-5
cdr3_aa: ASTRQGGNQPQH